A single sample gave rise to the 5 T cell receptor beta chains below, sequenced in a study of shared clonotypes between healthy human individuals. Assay: immunoSEQ multiplex PCR; the TCRdb copy retains only in-frame clones and omits some. Of roughly 700,000 clones in the sample, around 74% were seen once. What was sequenced was memory CD4+ T cells sorted from blood. This sample's subset: CD45RA-negative fraction. These receptors were taken from a woman aged 25 to 45 in good health.

As regards this clone: Other DNA sequences from this sample encode an identical CDR3 as well. The J gene is TRBJ1-1, the V gene TRBV29-1; 7 bases are a match to TRBD1. The CDR3 extends over 14 amino acids. In germline, CDR1 is SQVTM, CDR2 ANQGSEA. Unmatched junction bases numbered 7, after V lost 2 bases and J lost 4 bases. CDR3 nucleotide sequence: TGCAGCGTTGAAAAGGGGGCTAGAGGCACTGAAGCTTTCTTT. Its translation: CSVEKGARGTEAFF.

About this clone itself: Only one base separates this from a far larger clonotype, so it likely reflects a read error. The identical CDR3 is also encoded by other nucleotide sequences in the sample. The rearrangement links TRBV5-1 to TRBJ2-7; D gene unclear. The V and J ends lost 1 base and 0 bases respectively, with 2 bases between them. The CDR3 is 12 residues long. CDR1 and CDR2 (germline): SGHRS, YFSETQ. CDR3 nucleotides: TGCGCCAGCAGCTTGAGCTCCTACGAGCAGTACTTC. Translating it yields CASSLSSYEQYF. Combining the CDR3 with reference TRBV5-1 and TRBJ2-7 gives the whole variable domain KAGVTQTPRYLIKTRGQQVTLSCSPISGHRSVSWYQQTPGQGLQFLFEYFSETQRNKGNFPGRFSGRQFSNSRSEMNVSTLELGDSALYLCASSLSSYEQYFGPGTRLTVT.

The rearrangement joins TRBV28 to TRBJ2-1, with D tentatively TRBD1 or TRBD2 (5 bases each). CDR3 length: 13 residues. Germline CDR1 MDHEN, CDR2 SYDVKM. V was cut by 8 bases and J by 4 bases, with 12 bases left in between. The CDR3 protein is CASAGTRYNEQFF. In DNA, the CDR3 is TGTGCCAGCGCAGGGACGAGATACAATGAGCAGTTCTTC. The whole variable domain, filled in from reference TRBV28 and TRBJ2-1, reads DVKVTQSSRYLVKRTGEKVFLECVQDMDHENMFWYRQDPGLGLRLIYFSYDVKMKEKGDIPEGYSVSREKKERFSLILESASTNQTSMYLCASAGTRYNEQFFGPGTRLTVL.

This clone was detected only once. This sequence joins TRBV28 and TRBJ2-7; D may be TRBD1 or TRBD2 (5 bases each). The CDR3 consists of 13 residues. From germline, CDR1 is MDHEN and CDR2 SYDVKM. Trimming removed 8 bases at V and 3 bases at J, with 14 bases between. The CDR3 bases are TGTGCCAGCGGTATGGCTGGGGGCTACGAGCAGTACTTC. Protein product: CASGMAGGYEQYF.

The count of this clone is one. The chain combines TRBV28 with TRBJ2-1; 8 positions agree with TRBD1. V lost 6 bases to trimming and J lost 6 bases; unmatched junction nucleotides: 7. The CDR3 is made up of 14 amino acids. Germline V CDR1 and CDR2: MDHEN, SYDVKM. The CDR3 is CASREDRVVNEQFF. CDR3 sequence (DNA): TGTGCCAGCAGGGAGGACAGGGTGGTCAATGAGCAGTTCTTC.